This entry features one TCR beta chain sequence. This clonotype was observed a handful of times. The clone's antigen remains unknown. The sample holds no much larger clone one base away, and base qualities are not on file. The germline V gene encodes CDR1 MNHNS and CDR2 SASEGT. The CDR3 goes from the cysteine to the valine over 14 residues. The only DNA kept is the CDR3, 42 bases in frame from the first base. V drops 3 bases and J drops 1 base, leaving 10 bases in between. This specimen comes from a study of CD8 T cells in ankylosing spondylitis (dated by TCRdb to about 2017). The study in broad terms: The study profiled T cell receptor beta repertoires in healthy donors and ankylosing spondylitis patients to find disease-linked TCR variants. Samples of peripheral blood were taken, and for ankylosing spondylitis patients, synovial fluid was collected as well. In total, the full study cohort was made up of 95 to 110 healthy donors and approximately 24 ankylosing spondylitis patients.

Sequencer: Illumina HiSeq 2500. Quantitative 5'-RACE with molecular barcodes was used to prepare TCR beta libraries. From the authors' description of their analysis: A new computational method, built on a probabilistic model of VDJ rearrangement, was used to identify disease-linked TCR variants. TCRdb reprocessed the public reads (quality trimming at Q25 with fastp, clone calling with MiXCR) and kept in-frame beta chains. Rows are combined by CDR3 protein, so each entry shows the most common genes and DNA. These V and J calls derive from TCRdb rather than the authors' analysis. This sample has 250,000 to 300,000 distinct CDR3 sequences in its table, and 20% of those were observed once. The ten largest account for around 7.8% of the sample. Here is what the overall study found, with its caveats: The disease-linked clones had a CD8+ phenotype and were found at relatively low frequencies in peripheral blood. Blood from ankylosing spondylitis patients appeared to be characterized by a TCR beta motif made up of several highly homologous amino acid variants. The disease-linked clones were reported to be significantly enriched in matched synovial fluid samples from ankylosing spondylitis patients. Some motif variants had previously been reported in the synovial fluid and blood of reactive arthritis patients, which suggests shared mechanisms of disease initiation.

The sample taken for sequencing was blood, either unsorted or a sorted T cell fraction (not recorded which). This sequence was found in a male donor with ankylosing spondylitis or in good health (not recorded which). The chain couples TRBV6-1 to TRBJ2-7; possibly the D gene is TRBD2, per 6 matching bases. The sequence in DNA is TGTGCCAGCAGTGAGGCGGGACTTTCCTACGAGCAGTACGTC. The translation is CASSEAGLSYEQYV.